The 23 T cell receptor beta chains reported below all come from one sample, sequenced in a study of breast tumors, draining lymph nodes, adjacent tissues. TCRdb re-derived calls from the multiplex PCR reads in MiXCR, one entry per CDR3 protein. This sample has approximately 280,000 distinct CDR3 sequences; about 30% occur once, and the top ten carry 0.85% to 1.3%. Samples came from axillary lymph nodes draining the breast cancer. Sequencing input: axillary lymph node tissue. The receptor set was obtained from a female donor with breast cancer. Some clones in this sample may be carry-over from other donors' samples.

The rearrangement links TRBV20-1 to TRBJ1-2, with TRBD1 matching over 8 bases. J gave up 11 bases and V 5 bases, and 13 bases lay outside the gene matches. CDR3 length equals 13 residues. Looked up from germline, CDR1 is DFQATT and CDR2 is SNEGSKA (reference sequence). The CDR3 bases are TGCAGTGCTCCGGGACAGGTCCATTTGGGGTACACCTTC. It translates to CSAPGQVHLGYTF.

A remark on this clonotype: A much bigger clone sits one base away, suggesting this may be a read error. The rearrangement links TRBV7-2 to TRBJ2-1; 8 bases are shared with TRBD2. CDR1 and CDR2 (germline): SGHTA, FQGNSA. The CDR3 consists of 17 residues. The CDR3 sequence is CASSPPPLAASYSEQFF. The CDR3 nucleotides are TGTGCCAGCAGCCCACCCCCACTAGCGGCCTCCTACAGTGAGCAGTTCTTC.

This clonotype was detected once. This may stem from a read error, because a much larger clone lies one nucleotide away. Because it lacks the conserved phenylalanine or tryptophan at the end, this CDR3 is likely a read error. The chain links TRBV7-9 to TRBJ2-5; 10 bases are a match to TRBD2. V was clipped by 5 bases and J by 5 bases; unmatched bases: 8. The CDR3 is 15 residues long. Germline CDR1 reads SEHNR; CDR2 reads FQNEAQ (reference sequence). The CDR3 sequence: CASSESGRAAETQYY. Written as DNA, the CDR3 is TGTGCCAGCAGCGAAAGCGGGAGGGCCGCTGAGACCCAGTACTAC.

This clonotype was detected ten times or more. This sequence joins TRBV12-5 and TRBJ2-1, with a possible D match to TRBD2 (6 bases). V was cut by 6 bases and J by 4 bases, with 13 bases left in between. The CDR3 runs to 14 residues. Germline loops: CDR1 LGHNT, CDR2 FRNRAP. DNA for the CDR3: TGTGCTAGTGGCCACGGGAGTACTTACAATGAGCAGTTCTTC. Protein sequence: CASGHGSTYNEQFF.

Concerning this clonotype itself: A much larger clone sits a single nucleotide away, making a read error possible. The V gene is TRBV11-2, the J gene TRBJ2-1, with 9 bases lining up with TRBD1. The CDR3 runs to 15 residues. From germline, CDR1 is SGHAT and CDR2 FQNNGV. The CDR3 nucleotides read TGTGCCAGCAGCCCAACAGGGGGCCTCTACAATGGGCAGTTCTTC. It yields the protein CASSPTGGLYNGQFF.

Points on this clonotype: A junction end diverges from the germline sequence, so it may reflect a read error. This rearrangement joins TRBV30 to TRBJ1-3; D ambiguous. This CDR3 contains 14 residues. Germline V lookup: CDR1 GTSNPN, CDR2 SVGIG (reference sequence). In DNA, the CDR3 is TGTGCCTGGAGCCCGGGGAGTGTTGGAAACACCATACATTTT. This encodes CAWSPGSVGNTIHF.

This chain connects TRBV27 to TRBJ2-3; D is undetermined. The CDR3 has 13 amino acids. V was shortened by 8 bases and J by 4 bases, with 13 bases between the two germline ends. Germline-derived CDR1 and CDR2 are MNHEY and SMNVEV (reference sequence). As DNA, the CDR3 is TGTGCCAGCGGTGGGTTGAGCGCAGATACGCAGTATTTT. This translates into CASGGLSADTQYF.

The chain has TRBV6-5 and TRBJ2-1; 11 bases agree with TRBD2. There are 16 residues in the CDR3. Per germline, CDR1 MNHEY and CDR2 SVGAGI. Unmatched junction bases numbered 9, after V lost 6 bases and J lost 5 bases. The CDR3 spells CASRHRSGRDDNEQFF. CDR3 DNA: TGTGCCAGCAGACACCGTAGCGGGAGGGATGACAATGAGCAGTTCTTC.

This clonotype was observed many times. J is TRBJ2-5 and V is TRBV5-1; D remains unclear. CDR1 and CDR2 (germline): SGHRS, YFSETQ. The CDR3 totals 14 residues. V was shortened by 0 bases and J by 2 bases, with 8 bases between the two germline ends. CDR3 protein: CASSLVGGQETQYF. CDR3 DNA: TGCGCCAGCAGCTTGGTCGGCGGACAAGAGACCCAGTACTTC.

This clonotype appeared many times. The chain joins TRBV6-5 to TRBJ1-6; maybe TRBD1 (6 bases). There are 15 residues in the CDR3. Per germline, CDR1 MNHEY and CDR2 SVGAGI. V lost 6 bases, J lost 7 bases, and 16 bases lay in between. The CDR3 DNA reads TGTGCCAGCAGCCTACTGGACAGCAGGAATTCACCCCTCCACTTT. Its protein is CASSLLDSRNSPLHF.

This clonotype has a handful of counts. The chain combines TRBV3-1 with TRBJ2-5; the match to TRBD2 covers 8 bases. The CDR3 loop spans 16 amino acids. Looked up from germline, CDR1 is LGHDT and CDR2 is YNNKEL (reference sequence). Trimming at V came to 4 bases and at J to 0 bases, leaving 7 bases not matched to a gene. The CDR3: CASSLVRGGNQETQYF. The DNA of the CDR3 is TGTGCCAGCAGCCTCGTACGGGGGGGCAACCAAGAGACCCAGTACTTC.

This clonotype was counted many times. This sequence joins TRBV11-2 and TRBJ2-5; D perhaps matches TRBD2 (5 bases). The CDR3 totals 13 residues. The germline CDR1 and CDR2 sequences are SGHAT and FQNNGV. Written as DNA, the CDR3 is TGTGCATTTTCGGCGAGCGGTAAAGAGACCCAGTACTTC. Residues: CAFSASGKETQYF.

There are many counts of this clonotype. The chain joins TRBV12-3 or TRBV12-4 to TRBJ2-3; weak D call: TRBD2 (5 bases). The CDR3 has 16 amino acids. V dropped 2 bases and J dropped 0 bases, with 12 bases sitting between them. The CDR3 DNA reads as TGTGCCAGCAGTTTAAGTGGGCGAGGGAGCACAGATACGCAGTATTTT. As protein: CASSLSGRGSTDTQYF.

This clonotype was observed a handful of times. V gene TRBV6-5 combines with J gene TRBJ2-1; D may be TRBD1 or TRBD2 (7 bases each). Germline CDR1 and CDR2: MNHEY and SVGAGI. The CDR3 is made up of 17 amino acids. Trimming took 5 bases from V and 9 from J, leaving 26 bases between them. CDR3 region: CASSGSRGGVLGGEQFF. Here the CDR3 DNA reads TGTGCCAGCAGTGGCTCCAGGGGGGGGGTGCTGGGTGGTGAGCAGTTCTTC.

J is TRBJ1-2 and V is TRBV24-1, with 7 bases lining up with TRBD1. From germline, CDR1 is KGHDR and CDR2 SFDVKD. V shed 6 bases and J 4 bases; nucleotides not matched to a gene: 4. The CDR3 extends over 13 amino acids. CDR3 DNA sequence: TGTGCCACCAGTATGGGACAGCTCTATGGCTACACCTTC. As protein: CATSMGQLYGYTF.

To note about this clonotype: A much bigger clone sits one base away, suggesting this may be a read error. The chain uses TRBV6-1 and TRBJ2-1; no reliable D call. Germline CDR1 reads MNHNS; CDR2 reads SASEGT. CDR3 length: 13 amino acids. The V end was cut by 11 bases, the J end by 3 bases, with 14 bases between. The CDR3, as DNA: TGTGCCGGCATGGGGTTGGGCTACAATGAGCAGTTCTTC. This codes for CAGMGLGYNEQFF.

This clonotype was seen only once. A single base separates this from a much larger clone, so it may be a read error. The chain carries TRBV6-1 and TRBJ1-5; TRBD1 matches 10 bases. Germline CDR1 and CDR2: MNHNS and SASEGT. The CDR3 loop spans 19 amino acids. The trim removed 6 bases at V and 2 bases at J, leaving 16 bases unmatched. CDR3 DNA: TGTGCCAGCAGCCCCCCGGGACAGGGGTCCCTCCGAGGCAATCAGCCCCAGCATTTT. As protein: CASSPPGQGSLRGNQPQHF.

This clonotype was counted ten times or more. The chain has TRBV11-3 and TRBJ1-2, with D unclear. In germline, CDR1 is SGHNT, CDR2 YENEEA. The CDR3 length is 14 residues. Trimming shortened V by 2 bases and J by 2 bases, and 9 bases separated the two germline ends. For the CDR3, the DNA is TGTGCCAGCAGCTTAACGCAGGACAACTATGGCTACACCTTC. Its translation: CASSLTQDNYGYTF.

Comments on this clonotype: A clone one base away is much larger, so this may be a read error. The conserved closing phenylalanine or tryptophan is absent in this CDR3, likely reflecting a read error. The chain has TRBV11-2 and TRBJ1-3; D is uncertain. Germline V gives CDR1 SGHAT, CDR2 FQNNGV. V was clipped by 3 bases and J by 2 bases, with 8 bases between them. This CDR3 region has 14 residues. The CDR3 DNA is TGTGCCAGCAGCTTGGACGGAGCTGGAAACACCATATATCTT. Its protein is CASSLDGAGNTIYL.

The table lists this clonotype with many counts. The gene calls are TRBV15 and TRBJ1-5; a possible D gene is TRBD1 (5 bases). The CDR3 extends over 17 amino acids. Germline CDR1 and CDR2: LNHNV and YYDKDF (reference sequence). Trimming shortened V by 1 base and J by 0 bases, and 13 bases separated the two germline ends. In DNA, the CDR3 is TGTGCCACCAGCAGAGCCGTGGGGGATTATAGCAATCAGCCCCAGCATTTT. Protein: CATSRAVGDYSNQPQHF.

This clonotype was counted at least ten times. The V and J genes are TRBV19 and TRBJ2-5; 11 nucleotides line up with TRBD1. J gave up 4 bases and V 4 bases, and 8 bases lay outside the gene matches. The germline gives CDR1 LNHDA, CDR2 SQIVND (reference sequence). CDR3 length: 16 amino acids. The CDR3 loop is CASSRGQGAFRETQYF. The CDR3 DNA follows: TGTGCCAGTAGTAGAGGACAGGGGGCCTTTCGAGAGACCCAGTACTTC.

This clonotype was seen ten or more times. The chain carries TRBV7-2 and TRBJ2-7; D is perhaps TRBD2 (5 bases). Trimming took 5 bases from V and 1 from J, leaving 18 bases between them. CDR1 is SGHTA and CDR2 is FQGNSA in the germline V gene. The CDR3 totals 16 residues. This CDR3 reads CASSPRAGTQSYEQYF. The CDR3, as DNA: TGTGCCAGCAGCCCGCGGGCGGGCACCCAATCCTACGAGCAGTACTTC.

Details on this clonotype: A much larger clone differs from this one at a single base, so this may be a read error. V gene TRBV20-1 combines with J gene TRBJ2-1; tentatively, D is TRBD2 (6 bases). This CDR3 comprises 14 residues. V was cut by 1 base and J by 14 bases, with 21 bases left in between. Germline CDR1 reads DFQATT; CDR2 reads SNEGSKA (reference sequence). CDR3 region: CSARAPIELASEFF. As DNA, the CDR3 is TGCAGTGCTAGAGCCCCCATCGAACTAGCTTCGGAGTTCTTC.